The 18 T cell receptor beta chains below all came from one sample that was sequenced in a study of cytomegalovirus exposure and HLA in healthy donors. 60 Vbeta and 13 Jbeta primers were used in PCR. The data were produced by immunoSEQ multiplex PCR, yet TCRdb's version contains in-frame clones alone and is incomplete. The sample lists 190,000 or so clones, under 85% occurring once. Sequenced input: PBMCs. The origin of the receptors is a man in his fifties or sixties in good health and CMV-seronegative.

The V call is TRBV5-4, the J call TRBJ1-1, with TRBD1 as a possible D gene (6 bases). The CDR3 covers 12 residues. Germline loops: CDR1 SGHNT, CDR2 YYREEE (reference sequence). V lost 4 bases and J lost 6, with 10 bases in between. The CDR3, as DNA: TGTGCCAGCAGCCGAGGGGGGGCTGAAGCTTTCTTT. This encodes CASSRGGAEAFF.

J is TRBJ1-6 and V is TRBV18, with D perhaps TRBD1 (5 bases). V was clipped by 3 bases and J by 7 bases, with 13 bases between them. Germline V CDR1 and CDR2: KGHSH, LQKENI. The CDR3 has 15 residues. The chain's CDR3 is CASSPALGVNSPLHF. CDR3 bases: TGTGCCAGCTCACCCGCTTTAGGGGTGAATTCACCCCTCCACTTT.

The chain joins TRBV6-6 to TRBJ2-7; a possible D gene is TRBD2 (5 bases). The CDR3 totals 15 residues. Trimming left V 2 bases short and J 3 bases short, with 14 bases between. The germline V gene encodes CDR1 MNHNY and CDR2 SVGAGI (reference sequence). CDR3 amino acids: CASSYGSSPLYEQYF. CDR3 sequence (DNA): TGTGCCAGCAGTTACGGTTCTAGCCCTCTCTACGAGCAGTACTTC.

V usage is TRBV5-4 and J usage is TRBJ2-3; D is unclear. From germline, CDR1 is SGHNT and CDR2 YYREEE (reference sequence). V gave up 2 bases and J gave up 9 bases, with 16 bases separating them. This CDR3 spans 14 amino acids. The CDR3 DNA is TGTGCCAGCAGCTTCCAGCGACCCCCGGAAACGCAGTATTTT. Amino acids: CASSFQRPPETQYF.

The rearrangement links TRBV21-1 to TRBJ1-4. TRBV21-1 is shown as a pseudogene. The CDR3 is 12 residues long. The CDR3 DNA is TGTGCCAGCAGCGGACGGGGTGCAAAACTGTTTTTT. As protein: CASSGRGAKLFF.

As DNA, the CDR3 is TGTGCCAGCAGTGAATCCTTGGGGCGGGAAAAACTGTTTTTT. Encoded protein: CASSESLGREKLFF. This chain links TRBV6-5 with TRBJ1-4; a possible D gene is TRBD1 (5 bases). This CDR3 is built from 14 residues. Looked up from germline, CDR1 is MNHEY and CDR2 is SVGAGI. V was trimmed by 5 bases and J by 8 bases, leaving 15 bases between them.

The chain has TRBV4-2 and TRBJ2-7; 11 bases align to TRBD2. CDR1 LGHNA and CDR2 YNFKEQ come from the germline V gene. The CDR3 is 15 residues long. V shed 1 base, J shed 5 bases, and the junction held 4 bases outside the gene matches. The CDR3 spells CASSQVLAGGDEQYF. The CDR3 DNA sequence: TGTGCCAGCAGCCAAGTCCTAGCGGGGGGCGACGAGCAGTACTTC.

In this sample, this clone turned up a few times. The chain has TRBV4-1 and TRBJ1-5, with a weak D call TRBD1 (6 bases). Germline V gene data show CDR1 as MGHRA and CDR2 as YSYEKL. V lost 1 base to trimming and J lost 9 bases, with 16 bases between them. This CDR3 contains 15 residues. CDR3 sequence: CASSQGDTGRRPQHF. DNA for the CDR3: TGCGCCAGCAGCCAAGGGGACACTGGTAGGCGGCCCCAGCATTTT.

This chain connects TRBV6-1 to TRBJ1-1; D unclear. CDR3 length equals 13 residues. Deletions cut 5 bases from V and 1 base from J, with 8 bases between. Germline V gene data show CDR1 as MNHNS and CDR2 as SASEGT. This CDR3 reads CASSTRENTEAFF. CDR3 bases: TGTGCCAGCAGTACGAGGGAGAACACTGAAGCTTTCTTT.

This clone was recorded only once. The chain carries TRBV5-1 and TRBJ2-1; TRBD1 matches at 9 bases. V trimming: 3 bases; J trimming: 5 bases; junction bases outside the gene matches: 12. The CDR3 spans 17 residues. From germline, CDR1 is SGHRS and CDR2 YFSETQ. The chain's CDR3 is CASSSLIGTGSNNEQFF. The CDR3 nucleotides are TGCGCCAGCAGCTCTCTAATCGGGACAGGGAGCAACAATGAGCAGTTCTTC.

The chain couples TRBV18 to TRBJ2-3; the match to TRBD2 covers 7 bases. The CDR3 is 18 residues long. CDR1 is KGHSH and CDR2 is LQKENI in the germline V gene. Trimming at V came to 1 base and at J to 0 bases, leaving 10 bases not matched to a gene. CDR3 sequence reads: CASSPLPFAGDSTDTQYF. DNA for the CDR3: TGTGCCAGCTCACCACTCCCCTTTGCGGGGGATAGCACAGATACGCAGTATTTT.

Here the CDR3 reads CASSYVPPDTEAFF. CDR3 nucleotides: TGTGCCAGCAGTTACGTTCCCCCGGACACTGAAGCTTTCTTT. The chain employs TRBV6-5 and TRBJ1-1; D is unclear. Germline V lookup: CDR1 MNHEY, CDR2 SVGAGI. V was clipped by 2 bases and J by 3 bases, with 10 bases between them. The CDR3 runs to 14 residues.

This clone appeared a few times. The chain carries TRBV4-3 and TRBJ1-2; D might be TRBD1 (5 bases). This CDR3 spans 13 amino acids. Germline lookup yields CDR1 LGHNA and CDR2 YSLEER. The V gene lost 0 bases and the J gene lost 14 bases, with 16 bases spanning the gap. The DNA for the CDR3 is TGCGCCAGCAGCCAAGAAGTGAACAGGCAAAAGACCTTC. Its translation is CASSQEVNRQKTF.

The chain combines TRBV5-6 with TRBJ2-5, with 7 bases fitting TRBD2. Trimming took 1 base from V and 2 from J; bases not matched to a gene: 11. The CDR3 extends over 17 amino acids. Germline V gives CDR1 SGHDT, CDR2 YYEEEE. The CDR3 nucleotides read TGTGCCAGCAGCTTGTCGTGGGGGGGGAGGGGACAAGAGACCCAGTACTTC. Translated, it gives CASSLSWGGRGQETQYF.

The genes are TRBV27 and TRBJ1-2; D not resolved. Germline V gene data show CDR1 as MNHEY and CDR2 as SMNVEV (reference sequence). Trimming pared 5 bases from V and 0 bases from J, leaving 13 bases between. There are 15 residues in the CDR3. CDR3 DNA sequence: TGTGCCAGCAGTCGGGTTTCGCCGGCTAACTATGGCTACACCTTC. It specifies CASSRVSPANYGYTF.

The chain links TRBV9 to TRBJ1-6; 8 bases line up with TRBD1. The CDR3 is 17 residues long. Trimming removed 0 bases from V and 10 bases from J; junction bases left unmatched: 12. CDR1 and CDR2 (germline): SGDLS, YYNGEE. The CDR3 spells CASSVGRTGLLSSPLHF. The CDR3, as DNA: TGTGCCAGCAGCGTAGGCCGGACAGGGCTTTTAAGCTCACCCCTCCACTTT.

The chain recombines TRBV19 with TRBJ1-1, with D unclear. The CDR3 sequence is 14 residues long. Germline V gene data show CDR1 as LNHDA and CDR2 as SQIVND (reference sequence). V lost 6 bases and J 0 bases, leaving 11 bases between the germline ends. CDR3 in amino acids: CASRTEPMNTEAFF. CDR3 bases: TGTGCCAGTAGAACAGAGCCGATGAACACTGAAGCTTTCTTT.

The CDR3 bases are TGTGCCAGCAGTTTAAGACAGGGGGCCCACCAATTTCAGCCCCAGCATTTT. Its translation: CASSLRQGAHQFQPQHF. The V and J genes are TRBV27 and TRBJ1-5; TRBD1 agrees at 10 bases. CDR1 is MNHEY and CDR2 is SMNVEV in the germline V gene (reference sequence). This CDR3 has 17 amino acids. V dropped 2 bases and J dropped 6; count of bases not matched to a gene: 10.